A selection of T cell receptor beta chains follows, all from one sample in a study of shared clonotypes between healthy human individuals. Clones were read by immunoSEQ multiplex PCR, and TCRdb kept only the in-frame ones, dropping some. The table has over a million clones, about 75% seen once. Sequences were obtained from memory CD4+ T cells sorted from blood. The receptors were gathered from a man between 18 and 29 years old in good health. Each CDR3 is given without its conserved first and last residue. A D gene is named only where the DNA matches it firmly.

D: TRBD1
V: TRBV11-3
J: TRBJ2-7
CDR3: ASSRDRASYEQY

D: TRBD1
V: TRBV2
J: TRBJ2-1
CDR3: ASKDRGRSSYNEQF

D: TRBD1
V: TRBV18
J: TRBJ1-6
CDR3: ASSRNRGEDSPLH

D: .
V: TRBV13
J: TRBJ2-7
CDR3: ASSLERRVAYEQY

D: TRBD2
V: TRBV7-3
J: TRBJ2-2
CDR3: ASSSTSGGTGELF

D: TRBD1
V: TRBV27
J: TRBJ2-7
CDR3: ASSLPGQLYEQY

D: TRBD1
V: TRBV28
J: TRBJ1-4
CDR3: ASSLISGGQGNNEKLF

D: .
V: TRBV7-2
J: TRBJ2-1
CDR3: ASLSGTVNEQF

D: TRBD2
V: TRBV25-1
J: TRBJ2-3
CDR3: ASRREADTQY

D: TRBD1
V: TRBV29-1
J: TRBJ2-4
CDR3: SVDRGTIQY

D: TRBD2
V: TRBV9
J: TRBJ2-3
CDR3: ASSYQGGDTQY

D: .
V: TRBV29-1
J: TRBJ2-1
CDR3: SVLHSEQF

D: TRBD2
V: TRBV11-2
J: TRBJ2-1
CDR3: ASSLDGGGAVEQF

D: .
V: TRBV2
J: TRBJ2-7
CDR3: ASSVYGTLEQY

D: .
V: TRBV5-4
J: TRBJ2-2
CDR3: ASSLSRDGGELF

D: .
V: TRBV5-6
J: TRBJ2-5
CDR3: ASSLDPVRASETQY

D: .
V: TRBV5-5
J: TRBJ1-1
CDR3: ASSLIITGLNTEAF

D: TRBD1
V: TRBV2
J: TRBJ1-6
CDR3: ASRAGTGEGSPLH

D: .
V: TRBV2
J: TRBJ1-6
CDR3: ASSEAMSNSPLH

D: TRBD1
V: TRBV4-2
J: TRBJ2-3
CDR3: ASSPGQGGVTDTQY

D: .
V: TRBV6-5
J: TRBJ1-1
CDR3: ASSYAQFPNTEAF

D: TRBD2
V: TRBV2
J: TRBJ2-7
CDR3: ASRETSGRAGEQY

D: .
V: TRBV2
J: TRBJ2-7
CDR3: ASTRTSTSYEQY

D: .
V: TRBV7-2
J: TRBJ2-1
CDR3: ASSLRSANEQF

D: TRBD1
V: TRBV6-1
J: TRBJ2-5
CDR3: ASTRNRGQETQY

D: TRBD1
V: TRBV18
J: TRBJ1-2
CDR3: ASSPLDRVDYGYT

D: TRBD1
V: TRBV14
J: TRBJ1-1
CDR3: ASSLGTEIAEAF

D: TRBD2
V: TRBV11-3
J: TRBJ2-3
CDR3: ASSSSTSGVTDTQY

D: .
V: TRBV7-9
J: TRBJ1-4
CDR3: ASSNQGPPF

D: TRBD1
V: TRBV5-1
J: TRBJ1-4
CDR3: ASSTQGDEKLF

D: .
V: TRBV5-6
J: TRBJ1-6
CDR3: ASSLGDGDNSPLH

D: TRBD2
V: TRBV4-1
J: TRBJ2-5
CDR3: ASSLAGFVETQY

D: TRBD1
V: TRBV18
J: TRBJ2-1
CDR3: ASSPSGQDPNEQF

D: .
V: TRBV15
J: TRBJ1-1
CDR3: ATSRDISNTEAF

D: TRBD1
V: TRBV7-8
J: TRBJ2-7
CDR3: ASSLGTGGKGEQY

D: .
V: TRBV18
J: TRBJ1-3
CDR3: ASSPSGASGNTIY

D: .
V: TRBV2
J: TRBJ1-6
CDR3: ASNVPGIGNSPLH

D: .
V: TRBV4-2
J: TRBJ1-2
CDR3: ASSQEGTGRVGGYT

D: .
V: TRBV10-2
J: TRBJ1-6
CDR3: ASIAGGNSPLH

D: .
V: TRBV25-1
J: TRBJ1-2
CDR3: ASSEFYQGSGRGYT

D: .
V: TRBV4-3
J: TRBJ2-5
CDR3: ASSQEAGLRETQY